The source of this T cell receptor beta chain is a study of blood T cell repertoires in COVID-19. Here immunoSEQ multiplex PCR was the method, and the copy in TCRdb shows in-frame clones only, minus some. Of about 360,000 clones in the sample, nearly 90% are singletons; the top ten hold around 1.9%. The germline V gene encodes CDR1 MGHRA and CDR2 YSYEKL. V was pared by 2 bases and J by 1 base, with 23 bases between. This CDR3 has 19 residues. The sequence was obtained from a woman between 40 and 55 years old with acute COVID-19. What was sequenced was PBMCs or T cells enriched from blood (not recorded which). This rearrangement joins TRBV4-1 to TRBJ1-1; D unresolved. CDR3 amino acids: CASSQHEAVGFDPNTEAFF. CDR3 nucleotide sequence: TGCGCCAGCAGCCAACACGAGGCAGTCGGATTTGATCCGAACACTGAAGCTTTCTTT.